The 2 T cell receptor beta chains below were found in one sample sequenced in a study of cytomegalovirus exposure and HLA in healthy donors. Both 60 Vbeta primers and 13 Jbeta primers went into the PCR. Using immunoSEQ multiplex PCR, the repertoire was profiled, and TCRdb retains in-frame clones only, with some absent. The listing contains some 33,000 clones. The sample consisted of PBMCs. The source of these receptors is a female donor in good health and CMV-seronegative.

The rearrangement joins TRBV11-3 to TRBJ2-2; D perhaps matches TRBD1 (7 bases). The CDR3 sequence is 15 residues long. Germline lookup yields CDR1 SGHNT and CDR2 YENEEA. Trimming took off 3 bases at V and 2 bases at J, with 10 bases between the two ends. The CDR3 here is CASSLEGANTGELFF. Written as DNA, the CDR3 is TGTGCCAGCAGCTTGGAGGGGGCTAACACCGGGGAGCTGTTTTTT.

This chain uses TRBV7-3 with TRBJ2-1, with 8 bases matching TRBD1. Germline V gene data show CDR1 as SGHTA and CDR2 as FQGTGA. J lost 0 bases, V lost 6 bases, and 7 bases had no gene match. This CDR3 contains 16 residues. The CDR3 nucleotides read TGTGCCAGCAGTTCAGGACAGGGCCACTCCTACAATGAGCAGTTCTTC. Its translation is CASSSGQGHSYNEQFF.